This TCR beta chain was documented in a study of T cell changes during pregnancy in multiple sclerosis. Germline V gene sequence: CDR1 GTSNPN, CDR2 SVGIG (reference sequence). The CDR3 covers 12 residues. V was trimmed by 2 bases and J by 8 bases, leaving 10 bases between them. Here immunoSEQ multiplex PCR was the method, and the copy in TCRdb shows in-frame clones only, minus some. The table records about 11,000 clones, about 93% of them present only once. This receptor was taken from a female donor with multiple sclerosis, enrolled in a pregnancy study. This chain joins TRBV30 and TRBJ1-5, with D tentatively TRBD1 (5 bases). The sequenced sample was CD4+ T cells from peripheral blood mononuclear cells, obtained before pregnancy. DNA of the CDR3: TGTGCCTGGAGTCCCCCAGGGAAGCCCCAGCATTTT. As protein: CAWSPPGKPQHF.